This T cell receptor beta chain was retrieved from a study of blood T cell repertoires in COVID-19. Study-wide background: Sites across the United States, Italy and Spain contributed samples from acute and convalescent COVID-19.

Recruited during active infection, patients (from Seattle) were subsequently followed longitudinally. This clone was seen once. Per the original data handling: Amplification with reference gene primers provided the estimates of nucleated cell counts. The repertoire was sequenced with immunoSEQ multiplex PCR; TCRdb's copy has only in-frame clones and lacks some. V and J calls and clone size are those listed in that table; D and trimming were worked out from the DNA. The repertoire holds more than 85,000 clones, with roughly 92% as singletons. The source is a woman in her fifties or sixties with COVID-19, enrolled during active disease. Sequenced sample: peripheral blood.

In DNA form, the CDR3 reads TGTGCCAGTAGTATGGAGAACGTTAAGACTGAAGCTTTCTTT. As protein: CASSMENVKTEAFF. This sequence joins TRBV19 and TRBJ1-1; no firm D call. Trimming stripped 3 bases from V and 5 bases from J, with 13 bases between. Germline assignment: CDR1 LNHDA and CDR2 SQIVND (reference sequence). This CDR3 comprises 14 residues.